These T cell receptor beta chains were read from a single sample in a study of shared clonotypes between healthy human individuals. Clones were read by immunoSEQ multiplex PCR, and TCRdb kept only the in-frame ones, dropping some. The sample yields some 490,000 clones, about 84% seen once. The sample taken for sequencing was PBMCs. The receptor source for this set is a woman aged 35 to 49 in good health. Some clones in this sample may be carry-over from other donors' samples. Each CDR3 is given with its conserved first and last residue. A D gene is named only where the DNA matches it firmly. Clone size, where shown, is once, few, many, or a class for clones that have expanded.

clone_size: NA
j_call: TRBJ2-1
d_call: NA
v_call: TRBV27
cdr3_nt: TGTGCCAGCAGTTCCCCGCAGGGGCCTTACAATGAGCAGTTCTTC
cdr3_aa: CASSSPQGPYNEQFF

clone_size: NA
j_call: TRBJ2-1
d_call: TRBD2
v_call: TRBV5-1
cdr3_nt: TGCGCCAGCAGCTTGGCCAGGGGACTAGCGGGAGAGTTGTCATACAATGAGCAGTTCTTC
cdr3_aa: CASSLARGLAGELSYNEQFF

clone_size: once
j_call: TRBJ2-5
d_call: TRBD1
v_call: TRBV28
cdr3_nt: TGTGCCAGCAGTCGGACAGGGTCCCAAGAGACCCAGTACTTC
cdr3_aa: CASSRTGSQETQYF

clone_size: NA
j_call: TRBJ2-7
d_call: NA
v_call: TRBV28
cdr3_nt: TGTGCCAGCAGGGAGCAGGGTCCTCTTGGGGAGCAGTACTTC
cdr3_aa: CASREQGPLGEQYF

clone_size: NA
j_call: TRBJ2-1
d_call: NA
v_call: TRBV4-1
cdr3_nt: TGCGCCAGCAGCCAAACCCAGGGACTTCTACGCTACAATGAGCAGTTCTTC
cdr3_aa: CASSQTQGLLRYNEQFF

clone_size: NA
j_call: TRBJ1-2
d_call: NA
v_call: TRBV2
cdr3_nt: TGTGCCAGAGCCCAACAGGACTATGGCTACACCTTC
cdr3_aa: CARAQQDYGYTF

clone_size: NA
j_call: TRBJ2-3
d_call: NA
v_call: TRBV28
cdr3_nt: TGTGCCAGCAGTTGGATGGGGACAGATACGCAGTATTTT
cdr3_aa: CASSWMGTDTQYF

clone_size: NA
j_call: TRBJ1-4
d_call: TRBD1
v_call: TRBV28
cdr3_nt: TGTGCCAGCAGCCGTACGCGGGGGAGGGGGCTTACTGAAAAACTGTTTTTT
cdr3_aa: CASSRTRGRGLTEKLFF

clone_size: NA
j_call: TRBJ2-7
d_call: NA
v_call: TRBV2
cdr3_nt: TGTGCCAGCAGGGGACCCTCGCAGGAGCAGTACTTC
cdr3_aa: CASRGPSQEQYF

clone_size: NA
j_call: TRBJ2-3
d_call: NA
v_call: TRBV2
cdr3_nt: TGTGCCAGCAGGTTGACAACTAGTGACTATTCAGATACGCAGTATTTT
cdr3_aa: CASRLTTSDYSDTQYF

clone_size: NA
j_call: TRBJ2-3
d_call: NA
v_call: TRBV7-9
cdr3_nt: TGTGCCAGCAGCTCCCACGGAACAGATACGCAGTATTTT
cdr3_aa: CASSSHGTDTQYF

clone_size: NA
j_call: TRBJ2-7
d_call: TRBD2
v_call: TRBV7-6
cdr3_nt: TGTGCCAGCAGCTTAGCCGGGGGTAGCGGGAACCTTTACTACGAGCAGTACTTC
cdr3_aa: CASSLAGGSGNLYYEQYF

clone_size: NA
j_call: TRBJ2-5
d_call: NA
v_call: TRBV7-3
cdr3_nt: TGTGCCAGCAGCTTAAGGCAGGGGAGTGAGACCCAGTACTTC
cdr3_aa: CASSLRQGSETQYF

clone_size: NA
j_call: TRBJ2-3
d_call: NA
v_call: TRBV4-1
cdr3_nt: TGCGCCAGCAGCCAAGATAGGAGCACAGATACGCAGTATTTT
cdr3_aa: CASSQDRSTDTQYF

clone_size: NA
j_call: TRBJ2-2
d_call: NA
v_call: TRBV11-3
cdr3_nt: TGTGCCAGCAGCTTAGGATCGAACACCGGGGAGCTGTTTTTT
cdr3_aa: CASSLGSNTGELFF

clone_size: NA
j_call: TRBJ1-5
d_call: TRBD1
v_call: TRBV9
cdr3_nt: TGTGCCAGCAGCGGCATGACAGGGGGCGTTCAGCCCCAGCATTTT
cdr3_aa: CASSGMTGGVQPQHF

clone_size: NA
j_call: TRBJ2-1
d_call: NA
v_call: TRBV7-9
cdr3_nt: TGTGCCAGCAGCTTAGAGATTAAGCGGGATGAGCAGTTCTTC
cdr3_aa: CASSLEIKRDEQFF

clone_size: NA
j_call: TRBJ2-3
d_call: TRBD2
v_call: TRBV10-3
cdr3_nt: TGTGCCATCAGTGAGTCCGGACTAGCGGGAGGGCGTGTCCCAGATACGCAGTATTTT
cdr3_aa: CAISESGLAGGRVPDTQYF

clone_size: NA
j_call: TRBJ2-7
d_call: NA
v_call: TRBV11-2
cdr3_nt: TGTGCCAGCAGCTTAGATCGTGATGGGGCCGACTCCTACGAGCAGTACTTC
cdr3_aa: CASSLDRDGADSYEQYF

clone_size: NA
j_call: TRBJ1-5
d_call: NA
v_call: TRBV25-1
cdr3_nt: TGTGCCAGCAGTGAATATAGTGGGCAGCCCCAGCATTTT
cdr3_aa: CASSEYSGQPQHF

clone_size: NA
j_call: TRBJ2-3
d_call: NA
v_call: TRBV19
cdr3_nt: TGTGCCTCGAGGGAAGCGGGCCCAGATACGCAGTATTTT
cdr3_aa: CASREAGPDTQYF

clone_size: NA
j_call: TRBJ2-1
d_call: NA
v_call: TRBV11-2
cdr3_nt: TGTGCCAGCAGCCCCATCCTTCAGGGCGGGGAGCAGTTCTTC
cdr3_aa: CASSPILQGGEQFF

clone_size: NA
j_call: TRBJ2-3
d_call: NA
v_call: TRBV9
cdr3_nt: TGTGCCAGCAGCGCGTATGCCGGGGGCTCGGATACGCAGTATTTT
cdr3_aa: CASSAYAGGSDTQYF

clone_size: NA
j_call: TRBJ2-5
d_call: TRBD2
v_call: TRBV6-1
cdr3_nt: TGTGCCAGCAGGGCCGGGACTAGCGAACAGACCCAGTACTTC
cdr3_aa: CASRAGTSEQTQYF

clone_size: NA
j_call: TRBJ2-7
d_call: NA
v_call: TRBV5-1
cdr3_nt: TGCGCCAGCAAAAGGGGGACAAATTCCCCCGAGCAGTACTTC
cdr3_aa: CASKRGTNSPEQYF

clone_size: NA
j_call: TRBJ2-7
d_call: TRBD1
v_call: TRBV28
cdr3_nt: TGTGCCAGCAGTTTATTCCCCCCACAGGGGTCATACGAGCAGTACTTC
cdr3_aa: CASSLFPPQGSYEQYF

clone_size: once
j_call: TRBJ2-5
d_call: TRBD1
v_call: TRBV7-2
cdr3_nt: TGTGCCAGCAGCTTTGGGACAGGGGTTTACGAGACCCAGTACTTC
cdr3_aa: CASSFGTGVYETQYF

clone_size: NA
j_call: TRBJ2-1
d_call: NA
v_call: TRBV7-9
cdr3_nt: TGTGCCAGCAGCTTAGTTCGGTCCGTTGAGGGTGAGCAGTTCTTC
cdr3_aa: CASSLVRSVEGEQFF

clone_size: NA
j_call: TRBJ1-2
d_call: NA
v_call: TRBV5-4
cdr3_nt: TGTGCCAGCAGCTTGGACAGTTACTATGGCTACACCTTC
cdr3_aa: CASSLDSYYGYTF

clone_size: NA
j_call: TRBJ2-7
d_call: NA
v_call: TRBV21-1
cdr3_nt: TGTGCCAGGAGGGGGGACAGGAGCTCCTACGAGCAGTACTTC
cdr3_aa: CARRGDRSSYEQYF

clone_size: once
j_call: TRBJ2-7
d_call: TRBD1
v_call: TRBV6-6
cdr3_nt: TGTGCCAGCAGTAGGACAGGGCCAACCTACGAGCAGTACTTC
cdr3_aa: CASSRTGPTYEQYF

clone_size: NA
j_call: TRBJ2-2
d_call: TRBD2
v_call: TRBV5-1
cdr3_nt: TGCGCCAGCAGCTTGAGTAGCGGGAGTTTAAACGGGGAGCTGTTTTTT
cdr3_aa: CASSLSSGSLNGELFF

clone_size: NA
j_call: TRBJ1-2
d_call: TRBD1
v_call: TRBV6-1
cdr3_nt: TGTGCCAGCAGTCGTCTCGGGACAGGTGTACACGGCTACACCTTC
cdr3_aa: CASSRLGTGVHGYTF

clone_size: NA
j_call: TRBJ2-7
d_call: TRBD2
v_call: TRBV11-2
cdr3_nt: TGTGCCAGCAGCTTAAATCTGGGACTAGCGGGTTACGAGCAGTACTTC
cdr3_aa: CASSLNLGLAGYEQYF

clone_size: NA
j_call: TRBJ2-3
d_call: TRBD2
v_call: TRBV9
cdr3_nt: TGTGCCAGCAGCGTCCGACTAGCGCCAGATACGCAGTATTTT
cdr3_aa: CASSVRLAPDTQYF

clone_size: NA
j_call: TRBJ2-7
d_call: TRBD2
v_call: TRBV6-6
cdr3_nt: TGTGCCAGCAGTTACGGCTCCGGACTAGTTTTCGAGCAGTACTTC
cdr3_aa: CASSYGSGLVFEQYF

clone_size: NA
j_call: TRBJ2-7
d_call: NA
v_call: TRBV2
cdr3_nt: TGTGCCAGCCAGTCAGGGACCTACGAGCAGTACTTC
cdr3_aa: CASQSGTYEQYF

clone_size: NA
j_call: TRBJ2-7
d_call: NA
v_call: TRBV21-1
cdr3_nt: TGTGCCAGCAGGCCTAACTTTCTAGCGGGATATTACTTC
cdr3_aa: CASRPNFLAGYYF

clone_size: NA
j_call: TRBJ2-1
d_call: NA
v_call: TRBV30
cdr3_nt: TGTGCCTGGGGTAATGGACCCGGTAAAAGGGATGAGCAGTTCTTC
cdr3_aa: CAWGNGPGKRDEQFF

clone_size: once
j_call: TRBJ2-3
d_call: TRBD2
v_call: TRBV18
cdr3_nt: TGTGCCAGCTCACCAGGGTACGCGGGAGGAGATACGCAGTATTTT
cdr3_aa: CASSPGYAGGDTQYF

clone_size: few
j_call: TRBJ1-1
d_call: NA
v_call: TRBV7-6
cdr3_nt: TGTGCCAGCAGCTATGACTCGGGACCCACTAACACTGAAGCTTTCTTT
cdr3_aa: CASSYDSGPTNTEAFF

clone_size: few
j_call: TRBJ2-6
d_call: NA
v_call: TRBV12-2
cdr3_nt: TGTGCAAGTCTCCCCGGGGGGGGCTTGTGTACTGGGGCCAACGTCCTGACTTTC
cdr3_aa: CASLPGGGLCTGANVLTF

clone_size: NA
j_call: TRBJ1-2
d_call: NA
v_call: TRBV11-2
cdr3_nt: TGTGCCAGCAGCTTAGGGAGCTATGGCTACACCTTC
cdr3_aa: CASSLGSYGYTF

clone_size: NA
j_call: TRBJ2-7
d_call: NA
v_call: TRBV5-4
cdr3_nt: TGTGCCAGCTTCCCTGTCGGGAGATCCTACGAGCAGTACTTC
cdr3_aa: CASFPVGRSYEQYF

clone_size: many
j_call: TRBJ1-3
d_call: NA
v_call: TRBV27
cdr3_nt: TGTGCCAGCAGTTCCCTAGGCTCTGGAAACACCATATATTTT
cdr3_aa: CASSSLGSGNTIYF

clone_size: NA
j_call: TRBJ1-5
d_call: TRBD1
v_call: TRBV28
cdr3_nt: TGTGCCACCATGGACAGGGGCCGATCTAGAGTTCAGCCCCAGCATTTT
cdr3_aa: CATMDRGRSRVQPQHF

clone_size: NA
j_call: TRBJ2-7
d_call: NA
v_call: TRBV28
cdr3_nt: TGTGCCAGCAGTTTATGGGCAGGGGATAGCTCCTACGAGCAGTACTTC
cdr3_aa: CASSLWAGDSSYEQYF

clone_size: once
j_call: TRBJ2-3
d_call: NA
v_call: TRBV10-3
cdr3_nt: TGTGCCATCAGTGACCTTGTTCAGGGCGGGAGCACAGATACGCAGTATTTT
cdr3_aa: CAISDLVQGGSTDTQYF